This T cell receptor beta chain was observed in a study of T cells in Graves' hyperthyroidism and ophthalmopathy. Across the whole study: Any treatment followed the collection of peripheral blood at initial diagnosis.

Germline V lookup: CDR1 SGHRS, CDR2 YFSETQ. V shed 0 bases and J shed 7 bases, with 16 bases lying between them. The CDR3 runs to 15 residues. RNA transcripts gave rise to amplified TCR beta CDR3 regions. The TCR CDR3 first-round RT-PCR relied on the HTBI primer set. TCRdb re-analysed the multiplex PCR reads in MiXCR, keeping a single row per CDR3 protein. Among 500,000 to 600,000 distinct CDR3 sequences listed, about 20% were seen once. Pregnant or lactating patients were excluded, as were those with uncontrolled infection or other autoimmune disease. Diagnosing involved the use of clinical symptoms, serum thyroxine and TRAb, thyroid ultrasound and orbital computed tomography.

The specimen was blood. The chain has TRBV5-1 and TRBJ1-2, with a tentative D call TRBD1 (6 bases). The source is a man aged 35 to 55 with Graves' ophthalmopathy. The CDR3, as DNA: TGCGCCAGCAGCTTGGAAGGGCCGGGGGCGCTTGGCTACACCTTC. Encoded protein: CASSLEGPGALGYTF.